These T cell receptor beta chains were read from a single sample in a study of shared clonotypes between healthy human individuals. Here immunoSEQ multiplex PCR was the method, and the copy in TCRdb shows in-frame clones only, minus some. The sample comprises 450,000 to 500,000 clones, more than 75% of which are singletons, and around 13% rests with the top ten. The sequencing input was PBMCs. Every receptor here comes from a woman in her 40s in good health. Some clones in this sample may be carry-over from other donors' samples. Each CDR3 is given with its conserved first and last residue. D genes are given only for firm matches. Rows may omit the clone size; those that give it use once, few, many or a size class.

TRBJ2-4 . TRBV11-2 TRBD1 TGTGCCAGCAGCTTAGTCGGGGGACAGGGGAACATTCAGTACTTC CASSLVGGQGNIQYF
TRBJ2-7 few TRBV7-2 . TGTGCCAGCAGCCCCCTCGGATACGAGCAGTACTTC CASSPLGYEQYF
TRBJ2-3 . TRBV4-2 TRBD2 TGTGCCAGCAGCCAAGGGCTAGCGGGGATAGATACGCAGTATTTT CASSQGLAGIDTQYF
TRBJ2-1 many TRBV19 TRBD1 TGTGCCAGTAGGCCTCTAGGACAGGGGGTTAGTAATGAGCAGTTCTTC CASRPLGQGVSNEQFF
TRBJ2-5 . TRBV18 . TGTGCCAGCTCACCGGGTCCCCAAGAGACCCAGTACTTC CASSPGPQETQYF
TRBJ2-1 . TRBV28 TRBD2 TGTGCCAGCAGTCCATCGACTAGCGGACAGTACAATGAGCAGTTCTTC CASSPSTSGQYNEQFF
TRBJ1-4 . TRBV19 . TGTGCCAGTAGCTTGGGACGGTATAATGAAAAACTGTTTTTT CASSLGRYNEKLFF
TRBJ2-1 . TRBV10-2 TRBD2 TGCGCCAGCAGTATCCGACTAGCGGCCGCTTATGAGCAGTTCTTC CASSIRLAAAYEQFF
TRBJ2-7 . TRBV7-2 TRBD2 TGTGCCAGCAGCTTAGCCGTAGCGGGGATCTACGAGCAGTACTTC CASSLAVAGIYEQYF
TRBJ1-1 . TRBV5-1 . TGCGCCAGCGCTCGGGGCTCAGTGGCTTTCTTT CASARGSVAFF
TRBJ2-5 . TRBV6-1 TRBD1 TGTGCCAGCAGTGGGGACAGGGGGGAGACCCAGTACTTC CASSGDRGETQYF
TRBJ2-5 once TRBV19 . TGTGCCAGTAGTACCTCGGGGATTCAAGAGACCCAGTACTTC CASSTSGIQETQYF
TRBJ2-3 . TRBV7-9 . TGTGCCAGCCGCAGAGAGGTCACAGATACGCAGTATTTT CASRREVTDTQYF
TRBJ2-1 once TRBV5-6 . TGTGCCAGCAGCTTGGATCAGCGCCTCTACAATGAGCAGTTCTTC CASSLDQRLYNEQFF
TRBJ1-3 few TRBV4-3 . TGCGCCAGCAGCCAAGATGCGTCAGGGGTTGGAAACACCATATATTTT CASSQDASGVGNTIYF
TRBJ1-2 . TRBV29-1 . TGCAGCGTCAATCTAGGGGGTTCGGGAGGCTACACCTTC CSVNLGGSGGYTF
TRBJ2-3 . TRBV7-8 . TGTGCCAGCAGCTTAAGTCTGGATACGCAGTATTTT CASSLSLDTQYF
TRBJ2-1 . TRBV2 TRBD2 TGTGCCAGCAGCGGGACTAGCGGATACAATGAGCAGTTCTTC CASSGTSGYNEQFF
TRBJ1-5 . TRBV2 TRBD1 TGTGCCAGCAGTGATTCAGGGGGACGGGGTCAGCCCCAGCATTTT CASSDSGGRGQPQHF
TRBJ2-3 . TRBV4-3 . TGCGCCAGCAGCCAAGGGGTGGGCCGCACAGATACGCAGTATTTT CASSQGVGRTDTQYF
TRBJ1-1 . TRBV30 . TGTGCCTGGAGCCCCGGGGGGGGAAACACTGAAGCTTTCTTT CAWSPGGGNTEAFF
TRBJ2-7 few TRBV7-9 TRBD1 TGTGCCAGCAGCTTAGGCGGACAGGCGGACGAGCAGTACTTC CASSLGGQADEQYF
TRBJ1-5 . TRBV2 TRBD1 TGTGCCAGCAGTGAAGACAGGGGTCAGCCCCAGCATTTT CASSEDRGQPQHF
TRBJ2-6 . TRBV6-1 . TGTGCCAGCAGTGGAGGGTTTGTCGGGGCCAACGTCCTGACTTTC CASSGGFVGANVLTF
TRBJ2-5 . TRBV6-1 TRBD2 TGTGCCAGCGGGGTCCCGGGACTACGAGAGACCCAGTACTTC CASGVPGLRETQYF
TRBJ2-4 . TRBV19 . TGTGCCAGTAGTATAGTGGGTTCCAAAAACATTCAGTACTTC CASSIVGSKNIQYF
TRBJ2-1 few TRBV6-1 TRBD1 TGTGCCAGCAGTGTAGGACAGGGGGCACACAATGAGCAGTTCTTC CASSVGQGAHNEQFF
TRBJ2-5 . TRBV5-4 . TGTGCCAGCGCCTACGGGAGCTTGGAGACCCAGTACTTC CASAYGSLETQYF
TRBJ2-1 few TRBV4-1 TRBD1 TGCGCCAGCAGCCAACAGGGACAGGGGTACAATGAGCAGTTCTTC CASSQQGQGYNEQFF
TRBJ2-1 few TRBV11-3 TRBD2 TGTGCCAGCAGCTTAATAGCGGGACCGCAGTTCTTC CASSLIAGPQFF
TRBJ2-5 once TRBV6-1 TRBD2 TGTGCCAGCAGCCATGGACTAGCGGGAGAGACCCAGTACTTC CASSHGLAGETQYF
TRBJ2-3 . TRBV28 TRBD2 TGTGCCAGCAGCTTACTAGCGGGAGGGCCGGGAGATACGCAGTATTTT CASSLLAGGPGDTQYF
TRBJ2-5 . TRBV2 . TGTGCCAGCAGTTCCGCCCAGGGGGGCTGGGAGACCCAGTACTTC CASSSAQGGWETQYF
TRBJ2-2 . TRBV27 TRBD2 TGTGCCAGCAGTTTAACTAGCGAGGCCGGGGAGCTGTTTTTT CASSLTSEAGELFF
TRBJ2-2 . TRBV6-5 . TGTGCCAGCAGTTCTCTTACCGGGGAGCTGTTTTTT CASSSLTGELFF
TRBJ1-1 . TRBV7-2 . TGTGCCAGCAGCTTAGTCCCCAGCATGAACACTGAAGCTTTCTTT CASSLVPSMNTEAFF
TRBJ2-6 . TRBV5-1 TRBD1 TGCGCCAGCAGTTCCGGGACAGGGTCTGGGGCCAACGTCCTGACTTTC CASSSGTGSGANVLTF
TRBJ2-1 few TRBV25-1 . TGTGCCAGCAGTGAATTGGGCCGCAATGAGCAGTTCTTC CASSELGRNEQFF
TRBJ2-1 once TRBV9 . TGTGCCAGCAGCCCAGTAGGCAAAAGCTCCTACAATGAGCAGTTCTTC CASSPVGKSSYNEQFF
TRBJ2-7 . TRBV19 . TGTGCCAGTAGTATAGATTATGCATCCTACGAGCAGTACTTC CASSIDYASYEQYF
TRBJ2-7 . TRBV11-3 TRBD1 TGTGCCACCGAAAGACAGGGCCCCTACGAGCAGTACTTC CATERQGPYEQYF
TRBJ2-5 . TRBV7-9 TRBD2 TGTGCCAGTGGGACTAGCGGGAGACTGGTTGAGACCCAGTACTTC CASGTSGRLVETQYF
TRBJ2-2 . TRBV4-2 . TGTGCCAGCAGCCAAGTAGGCGGGGAGAACACCGGGGAGCTGTTTTTT CASSQVGGENTGELFF
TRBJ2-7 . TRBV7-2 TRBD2 TGTGCCAGCAGCCAATCGCCGACTAGCGGGACCTACGAGCAGTACTTC CASSQSPTSGTYEQYF
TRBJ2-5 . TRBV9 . TGTGCCAGCAGCGTAGAGCGAGGAGGCGGTGGGGGGGAGACCCAGTACTTC CASSVERGGGGGETQYF
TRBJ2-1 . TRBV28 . TGTGCCAGCAGCCCCCGAGGAGCGGACCGCGACAATGAGCAGTTCTTC CASSPRGADRDNEQFF
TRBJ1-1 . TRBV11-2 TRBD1 TGTGCCAGCAGCTCACAGGGGGACACTGAAGCTTTCTTT CASSSQGDTEAFF